Listed below are T cell receptor beta chains from one sample, sequenced in a study of cytomegalovirus exposure and HLA in healthy donors. Produced via immunoSEQ multiplex PCR; TCRdb's table is partial and in-frame only. Recorded here are over 100,000 clones; the top ten clones represent about 3.8%. Material: PBMCs. Receptor source: a man aged 25 to 40 in good health and CMV-seronegative. Each CDR3 is given with its conserved first and last residue. The order of the fields is V gene, D gene, J gene, CDR3 protein, CDR3 DNA. The D gene is left open where the match is weak.

v_gene: TRBV15; d_gene: TRBD2; j_gene: TRBJ2-5; CDR3aa: CATSRGGTSGGETQYF; CDR3nt: TGTGCCACCAGCAGAGGGGGGACTAGCGGGGGAGAGACCCAGTACTTC
v_gene: TRBV19; d_gene: .; j_gene: TRBJ2-3; CDR3aa: CASSISDTQYF; CDR3nt: TGTGCCAGTAGTATCTCTGATACGCAGTATTTT
v_gene: TRBV27; d_gene: TRBD1; j_gene: TRBJ2-2; CDR3aa: CASGWTGLTGELFF; CDR3nt: TGTGCCAGCGGATGGACAGGCCTCACCGGGGAGCTGTTTTTT
v_gene: TRBV11-2; d_gene: .; j_gene: TRBJ1-4; CDR3aa: CASSLSTIADEKLFF; CDR3nt: TGTGCCAGCAGCTTATCTACCATCGCGGATGAAAAACTGTTTTTT
v_gene: TRBV19; d_gene: .; j_gene: TRBJ1-1; CDR3aa: CASSWQGLTEAFF; CDR3nt: TGTGCCAGTAGTTGGCAGGGCCTAACTGAAGCTTTCTTT
v_gene: TRBV4-1; d_gene: TRBD2; j_gene: TRBJ2-4; CDR3aa: CASSHSLAGSPEAKNIQYF; CDR3nt: TGCGCCAGCAGCCATTCACTAGCGGGGTCCCCGGAGGCCAAAAACATTCAGTACTTC
v_gene: TRBV30; d_gene: TRBD1; j_gene: TRBJ2-2; CDR3aa: CAWLQGIETGELFF; CDR3nt: TGTGCCTGGTTACAGGGGATAGAGACCGGGGAGCTGTTTTTT
v_gene: TRBV13; d_gene: TRBD1; j_gene: TRBJ2-3; CDR3aa: CASSWTGNTDTQYF; CDR3nt: TGTGCCAGCAGCTGGACAGGGAACACAGATACGCAGTATTTT
v_gene: TRBV5-6; d_gene: TRBD1; j_gene: TRBJ1-2; CDR3aa: CASGTNRGGYGYTF; CDR3nt: TGTGCCAGCGGCACAAACAGGGGAGGCTATGGCTACACCTTC
v_gene: TRBV7-9; d_gene: TRBD1; j_gene: TRBJ2-1; CDR3aa: CASSSTGSYNEQFF; CDR3nt: TGTGCCAGCAGCTCGACAGGGTCCTACAATGAGCAGTTCTTC
v_gene: TRBV4-1; d_gene: TRBD2; j_gene: TRBJ2-1; CDR3aa: CASSQRGTSGGAVGYNEQFF; CDR3nt: TGCGCCAGCAGCCAAAGGGGGACTAGCGGGGGGGCCGTGGGCTACAATGAGCAGTTCTTC
v_gene: TRBV5-4; d_gene: TRBD1; j_gene: TRBJ1-5; CDR3aa: CASSATGGVSNQPQHF; CDR3nt: TGTGCCAGCAGCGCAACAGGGGGCGTAAGCAATCAGCCCCAGCATTTT
v_gene: TRBV11-3; d_gene: TRBD2; j_gene: TRBJ2-3; CDR3aa: CASSLGSGAGDTQYF; CDR3nt: TGTGCCAGCAGCTTAGGGAGCGGGGCTGGGGATACGCAGTATTTT
v_gene: TRBV5-1; d_gene: .; j_gene: TRBJ1-4; CDR3aa: CASSLGGAGANEKLFF; CDR3nt: TGCGCCAGTTCACTCGGGGGGGCAGGAGCTAATGAAAAACTGTTTTTT
v_gene: TRBV2; d_gene: .; j_gene: TRBJ1-4; CDR3aa: CASTKGGQGEKLFF; CDR3nt: TGTGCCAGCACTAAGGGGGGGCAAGGTGAAAAACTGTTTTTT
v_gene: TRBV13; d_gene: .; j_gene: TRBJ1-2; CDR3aa: CASSLGDSGGYTF; CDR3nt: TGTGCCAGCAGCTTAGGCGATAGCGGGGGCTACACCTTC
v_gene: TRBV5-1; d_gene: TRBD1; j_gene: TRBJ1-2; CDR3aa: CASSLGPQGADGYTF; CDR3nt: TGCGCCAGCAGCTTGGGGCCCCAGGGGGCGGACGGCTACACCTTC
v_gene: TRBV5-4; d_gene: TRBD1; j_gene: TRBJ2-6; CDR3aa: CASSFRQGAYSGANVLTF; CDR3nt: TGTGCCAGCAGCTTTAGACAGGGGGCCTACTCTGGGGCCAACGTCCTGACTTTC
v_gene: TRBV29-1; d_gene: .; j_gene: TRBJ1-2; CDR3aa: CSARLDTSYGYTF; CDR3nt: TGCAGCGCGAGATTGGACACCAGTTATGGCTACACCTTC
v_gene: TRBV30; d_gene: .; j_gene: TRBJ1-4; CDR3aa: CAWSVGGEKLFF; CDR3nt: TGTGCCTGGAGTGTAGGGGGTGAAAAACTGTTTTTT
v_gene: TRBV5-1; d_gene: TRBD1; j_gene: TRBJ2-7; CDR3aa: CASSFPDRADEQYF; CDR3nt: TGCGCCAGCAGCTTCCCAGACAGGGCGGACGAGCAGTACTTC
v_gene: TRBV7-6; d_gene: TRBD1; j_gene: TRBJ2-7; CDR3aa: CASSETGVPYEQYF; CDR3nt: TGTGCCAGCAGCGAGACAGGGGTTCCCTACGAGCAGTACTTC
v_gene: TRBV7-9; d_gene: TRBD1; j_gene: TRBJ1-3; CDR3aa: CASSLATGTGAFSGNTIYF; CDR3nt: TGTGCCAGCAGCTTAGCAACCGGGACAGGGGCTTTCTCTGGAAACACCATATATTTT
v_gene: TRBV4-2; d_gene: TRBD2; j_gene: TRBJ2-6; CDR3aa: CASSLIAGDSGANVLTF; CDR3nt: TGTGCCAGCAGCCTAATTGCGGGGGACTCTGGGGCCAACGTCCTGACTTTC
v_gene: TRBV5-6; d_gene: TRBD1; j_gene: TRBJ1-5; CDR3aa: CASSYRGSNQPQHF; CDR3nt: TGTGCCAGCAGCTACAGGGGGAGCAATCAGCCCCAGCATTTT
v_gene: TRBV9; d_gene: .; j_gene: TRBJ2-3; CDR3aa: CASSPWGGADTQYF; CDR3nt: TGTGCCAGCAGCCCCTGGGGGGGCGCAGATACGCAGTATTTT
v_gene: TRBV19; d_gene: .; j_gene: TRBJ2-3; CDR3aa: CASSITGEDTQYF; CDR3nt: TGTGCCAGTAGTATAACGGGGGAGGATACGCAGTATTTT
v_gene: TRBV5-1; d_gene: .; j_gene: TRBJ1-1; CDR3aa: CASSLGAGGNTEAFF; CDR3nt: TGCGCCAGCAGCTTGGGCGCGGGGGGGAACACTGAAGCTTTCTTT
v_gene: TRBV29-1; d_gene: .; j_gene: TRBJ2-7; CDR3aa: CSVGQSYEQYF; CDR3nt: TGCAGCGTTGGGCAGTCCTACGAGCAGTACTTC
v_gene: TRBV28; d_gene: .; j_gene: TRBJ1-2; CDR3aa: CASRTQGKAGYTF; CDR3nt: TGTGCCAGCAGGACACAGGGCAAGGCTGGCTACACCTTC
v_gene: TRBV7-3; d_gene: .; j_gene: TRBJ1-1; CDR3aa: CASSPTKGVTEAFF; CDR3nt: TGTGCCAGCAGTCCAACAAAAGGGGTTACTGAAGCTTTCTTT
v_gene: TRBV6-4; d_gene: .; j_gene: TRBJ2-3; CDR3aa: CASSPGPTTDTQYF; CDR3nt: TGTGCCAGCAGCCCCGGTCCTACCACAGATACGCAGTATTTT
v_gene: TRBV2; d_gene: .; j_gene: TRBJ1-6; CDR3aa: CASSRDFNSPLHF; CDR3nt: TGTGCCAGCAGTCGGGACTTTAATTCACCCCTCCACTTT
v_gene: TRBV29-1; d_gene: .; j_gene: TRBJ2-7; CDR3aa: CSVVLGGRGEPYEQYF; CDR3nt: TGCAGCGTTGTCCTGGGGGGCAGGGGGGAACCCTACGAGCAGTACTTC
v_gene: TRBV7-2; d_gene: .; j_gene: TRBJ1-6; CDR3aa: CASSSRVRALHF; CDR3nt: TGTGCCAGCAGCTCCAGGGTCAGGGCCCTCCACTTT
v_gene: TRBV4-3; d_gene: TRBD2; j_gene: TRBJ2-5; CDR3aa: CASSRGLARETQYF; CDR3nt: TGCGCCAGCAGCCGGGGACTAGCGCGGGAGACCCAGTACTTC
v_gene: TRBV6-5; d_gene: .; j_gene: TRBJ2-7; CDR3aa: CASSYSGGASYEQYF; CDR3nt: TGTGCCAGCAGTTACTCCGGCGGGGCCAGCTACGAGCAGTACTTC
v_gene: TRBV30; d_gene: .; j_gene: TRBJ1-2; CDR3aa: CAWSVHSAANGYTF; CDR3nt: TGTGCCTGGAGTGTACATAGCGCGGCGAATGGCTACACCTTC
v_gene: TRBV10-3; d_gene: TRBD1; j_gene: TRBJ2-6; CDR3aa: CAISPTGTGISGANVLTF; CDR3nt: TGTGCCATCAGTCCCACCGGGACAGGGATCTCTGGGGCCAACGTCCTGACTTTC
v_gene: TRBV5-4; d_gene: TRBD2; j_gene: TRBJ2-1; CDR3aa: CASSLNSGGYNEQFF; CDR3nt: TGTGCCAGCAGCTTGAACTCGGGGGGGTACAATGAGCAGTTCTTC
v_gene: TRBV5-1; d_gene: .; j_gene: TRBJ2-7; CDR3aa: CASRGGGDLTYEQYF; CDR3nt: TGCGCCAGCAGGGGAGGGGGAGACCTTACCTACGAGCAGTACTTC
v_gene: TRBV10-3; d_gene: .; j_gene: TRBJ2-3; CDR3aa: CALMGAYSTDTQYF; CDR3nt: TGTGCCCTCATGGGCGCGTATAGCACAGATACGCAGTATTTT
v_gene: TRBV27; d_gene: .; j_gene: TRBJ2-7; CDR3aa: CASSWGRGEYSYEQYF; CDR3nt: TGTGCCAGCAGTTGGGGCAGGGGGGAGTACTCCTACGAGCAGTACTTC
v_gene: TRBV6-5; d_gene: .; j_gene: TRBJ2-7; CDR3aa: CASSYFDNYEQYF; CDR3nt: TGTGCCAGCAGTTACTTCGACAACTACGAGCAGTACTTC
v_gene: TRBV18; d_gene: .; j_gene: TRBJ1-3; CDR3aa: CASSLNRDSGNTIYF; CDR3nt: TGTGCCAGCTCACTCAACAGGGATTCGGGAAACACCATATATTTT
v_gene: TRBV7-8; d_gene: TRBD1; j_gene: TRBJ1-2; CDR3aa: CASSLEPGGAYGYTF; CDR3nt: TGTGCCAGCAGCTTAGAACCAGGGGGCGCGTATGGCTACACCTTC
v_gene: TRBV9; d_gene: .; j_gene: TRBJ2-2; CDR3aa: CASTEGLIGELFF; CDR3nt: TGTGCCAGCACGGAGGGACTCATCGGGGAGCTGTTTTTT
v_gene: TRBV15; d_gene: TRBD1; j_gene: TRBJ1-1; CDR3aa: CATSNKQGVAEAFF; CDR3nt: TGTGCCACCAGCAATAAGCAGGGGGTCGCTGAAGCTTTCTTT
v_gene: TRBV7-9; d_gene: .; j_gene: TRBJ1-2; CDR3aa: CASSLDTGNGYTF; CDR3nt: TGTGCCAGCAGCTTAGATACAGGGAATGGCTACACCTTC
v_gene: TRBV2; d_gene: .; j_gene: TRBJ1-1; CDR3aa: CASSATGFSEAFF; CDR3nt: TGTGCCAGCAGCGCAACAGGGTTCAGTGAAGCTTTCTTT
v_gene: TRBV28; d_gene: TRBD1; j_gene: TRBJ1-5; CDR3aa: CASQLGQLNQPQHF; CDR3nt: TGTGCCAGCCAGCTGGGACAGCTGAATCAGCCCCAGCATTTT
v_gene: TRBV6-5; d_gene: TRBD2; j_gene: TRBJ2-5; CDR3aa: CASSVPGGKTQYF; CDR3nt: TGTGCCAGCAGCGTCCCCGGGGGGAAGACCCAGTACTTC
v_gene: TRBV5-1; d_gene: .; j_gene: TRBJ2-1; CDR3aa: CASSYLADEQFF; CDR3nt: TGCGCCAGCAGCTACCTAGCAGATGAGCAGTTCTTC
v_gene: TRBV29-1; d_gene: .; j_gene: TRBJ1-5; CDR3aa: CSVLTGDYNQPQHF; CDR3nt: TGCAGCGTTTTAACAGGAGATTACAATCAGCCCCAGCATTTT